One sample yielded the 14 T cell receptor beta chains listed below, sequenced in a study of T cells in Graves' hyperthyroidism and ophthalmopathy. RNA transcripts yielded amplified TCR beta CDR3 regions. Initially, a first-round RT-PCR of the TCR CDR3 employed the HTBI primer set. TCRdb analysed the multiplex PCR reads with MiXCR anew, one entry per CDR3 protein. The data show fewer than 400,000 distinct CDR3 sequences, over 11% seen once. What was sequenced was blood. Receptor source: a man aged 50-60 years with Graves' ophthalmopathy.

In this sample, this clonotype turned up many times. V is TRBV28 and J is TRBJ2-1, with TRBD2 matching over 8 bases. Unmatched junction bases numbered 15, after V lost 7 bases and J lost 4 bases. Germline V gene data show CDR1 as MDHEN and CDR2 as SYDVKM. This CDR3 comprises 17 residues. The CDR3: CASTLIIGAGGYNEQFF. CDR3 nucleotide sequence: TGTGCCAGCACCCTAATAATTGGGGCGGGGGGATACAATGAGCAGTTCTTC.

The rearrangement links TRBV2 to TRBJ2-2; 7 positions agree with TRBD1. CDR1 is SNHLY and CDR2 is FYNNEI in the germline V gene. Trimming cost V 7 bases and J 0 bases; bases outside gene matches: 14. CDR3 length: 18 residues. The DNA of the CDR3 is TGTGCCAGCACCGGGGTGGGCAGGGGGTCAGCGAACACCGGGGAGCTGTTTTTT. Its protein is CASTGVGRGSANTGELFF.

This clonotype was seen repeatedly, ten times or more. The V gene is TRBV12-3 or TRBV12-4, the J gene TRBJ2-7, with D perhaps matching TRBD1 or TRBD2 (5 bases each). The CDR3 loop spans 16 amino acids. V was shortened by 3 bases and J by 3 bases, with 18 bases between the two germline ends. CDR3 sequence reads: CASSLGVPDLGYEQYF. Written as DNA, the CDR3 is TGTGCCAGCAGTTTGGGGGTACCGGACCTCGGCTACGAGCAGTACTTC.

Comment on this clonotype: A much larger clone differs from this one at a single base, so this may be a read error. The V call is TRBV11-3, the J call TRBJ1-1, with 7 bases identical to TRBD1. Germline V gene data show CDR1 as SGHNT and CDR2 as YENEEA. The V segment lost 5 bases and the J segment 7 bases; nucleotides outside the gene matches: 7. The CDR3 is 13 amino acids. The DNA of the CDR3 is TGTGCCAGCAGCCAGACAGGGTCGATTGAAGCTTTCTTT. This gives the protein CASSQTGSIEAFF.

This clonotype was detected a few times. The chain recombines TRBV6-1 with TRBJ1-1; 8 bases align to TRBD1. CDR3 length equals 11 residues. Germline CDR1 and CDR2: MNHNS and SASEGT. Unmatched junction bases numbered 2, after V lost 7 bases and J lost 7 bases. CDR3 DNA: TGTGCCAGCAAGGACAGGGTTGAAGCTTTCTTT. Its protein is CASKDRVEAFF.

The sample holds many counts of this clonotype. The chain joins TRBV28 to TRBJ2-3; no reliable D call. The CDR3 spans 14 residues. Trimming shortened V by 3 bases and J by 2 bases, and 9 bases separated the two germline ends. Germline values: CDR1 MDHEN, CDR2 SYDVKM. As DNA, the CDR3 is TGTGCCAGCAGTTTCGGCGGAAACACAGATACGCAGTATTTT. Protein product: CASSFGGNTDTQYF.

This clonotype was found once. The junction departs from the called germline gene at one end, perhaps through a read error. This chain uses TRBV9 with TRBJ2-5, with 7 bases fitting TRBD1. Germline V lookup: CDR1 SGDLS, CDR2 YYNGEE. This CDR3 has 13 residues. CDR3 bases: TGTGCCAGCAGCGGTTACAGGGGAGAGACCCAGCACTTC. It codes for CASSGYRGETQHF. The entire variable domain, with the rest obtained from reference TRBV9 and TRBJ2-5, is as follows: DSGVTQTPKHLITATGQRVTLRCSPRSGDLSVYWYQQSLDQGLQFLIQYYNGEERAKGNILERFSAQQFPDLHSELNLSSLELGDSALYFCASSGYRGETQHFGPGTRLLVL.

At least ten counts were recorded for this clonotype. The rearrangement joins TRBV4-1 to TRBJ2-5; TRBD2 matches 10 bases. Trimming removed 1 base from V and 5 bases from J; junction bases left unmatched: 10. CDR3 length equals 17 residues. Germline CDR1 and CDR2: MGHRA and YSYEKL. The CDR3 DNA reads as TGCGCCAGCAGCCAAGGGGTTAGCGGGGGGAGGTCGGAGACCCAGTACTTC. It specifies CASSQGVSGGRSETQYF.

This clonotype was seen ten or more times. The chain is built from TRBV3-1 and TRBJ2-3; D is undetermined. CDR3 length: 17 amino acids. Trimming shortened V by 0 bases and J by 0 bases, and 13 bases separated the two germline ends. CDR1 is LGHDT, CDR2 YNNKEL, per germline (reference sequence). CDR3 in amino acids: CASSQEWSIGSTDTQYF. The CDR3, as DNA: TGTGCCAGCAGCCAAGAGTGGTCTATAGGGAGCACAGATACGCAGTATTTT.

In this sample, this clonotype turned up once. This may be a read error, as it is one base from a much larger clone. The V call is TRBV5-1, the J call TRBJ1-4; no firm D call. CDR1 is SGHRS and CDR2 is YFSETQ in the germline V gene. The CDR3 has 17 residues. Trimming left V 4 bases short and J 3 bases short, with 19 bases between. The CDR3 DNA reads as TGCGCCAGCAGCGTTGGGAGTAATTTACAGCCTAATGAAAAACTGTTTTTT. This codes for CASSVGSNLQPNEKLFF.

This clonotype was observed many times. The chain carries TRBV7-8 and TRBJ2-1, with TRBD2 matching over 10 bases. The germline V gene has CDR1 SGHVS and CDR2 FQNEAQ. This CDR3 region has 15 residues. V dropped 1 base and J dropped 7; count of bases not matched to a gene: 4. CDR3 bases: TGTGCCAGCAGCTTAGTATTAGCGGGAGGAAATGAGCAGTTCTTC. This codes for CASSLVLAGGNEQFF.

The V call is TRBV3-1, the J call TRBJ2-2; 7 bases are shared with TRBD2. CDR3 length: 17 amino acids. Germline CDR1 and CDR2: LGHDT and YNNKEL (reference sequence). V trimming: 4 bases; J trimming: 1 base; junction bases outside the gene matches: 9. The CDR3 bases are TGTGCCAGCAGCCCCGCCGGGACTACCTGGAACACCGGGGAGCTGTTTTTT. Protein product: CASSPAGTTWNTGELFF. Full variable domain (missing parts from reference TRBV3-1 and TRBJ2-2): DTAVSQTPKYLVTQMGNDKSIKCEQNLGHDTMYWYKQDSKKFLKIMFSYNNKELIINETVPNRFSPKSPDKAHLNLHINSLELGDSAVYFCASSPAGTTWNTGELFFGEGSRLTVL.

This clonotype was observed many times. The rearrangement uses TRBV28 and TRBJ1-4, with D tentatively TRBD1 (6 bases). The germline V gene has CDR1 MDHEN and CDR2 SYDVKM. The length of the CDR3 is 14 residues. The V end lost 6 bases, the J end lost 4 bases, and 12 bases lay between the germline ends. In DNA form, the CDR3 reads TGTGCCAGCAGCCCAGGACAGTTTAATGAAAAACTGTTTTTT. As protein: CASSPGQFNEKLFF.

Details on this clonotype: Just one base apart from a much larger clone, this may be a read error. CDR3 protein: CASTFSSHNEQFF. The DNA for the CDR3 is TGTGCCAGCACCTTTTCCTCCCACAATGAGCAGTTCTTC. The rearrangement links TRBV5-6 to TRBJ2-1; D uncertain. Germline V gives CDR1 SGHDT, CDR2 YYEEEE. The CDR3 covers 13 residues. The entire variable domain, with the rest obtained from reference TRBV5-6 and TRBJ2-1, is as follows: DAGVTQSPTHLIKTRGQQVTLRCSPKSGHDTVSWYQQALGQGPQFIFQYYEEEERQRGNFPDRFSGHQFPNYSSELNVNALLLGDSALYLCASTFSSHNEQFFGPGTRLTVL.